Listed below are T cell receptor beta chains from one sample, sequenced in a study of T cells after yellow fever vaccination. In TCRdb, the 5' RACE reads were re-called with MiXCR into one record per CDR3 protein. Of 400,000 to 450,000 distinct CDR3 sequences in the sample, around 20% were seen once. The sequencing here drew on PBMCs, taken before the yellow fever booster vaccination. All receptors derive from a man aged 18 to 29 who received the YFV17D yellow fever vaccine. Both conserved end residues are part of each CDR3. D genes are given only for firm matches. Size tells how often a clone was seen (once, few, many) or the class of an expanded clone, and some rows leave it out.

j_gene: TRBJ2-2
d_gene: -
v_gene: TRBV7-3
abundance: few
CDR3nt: TGTGCCAGCAGCTTACGAAAGAACACCGGGGAGCTGTTTTTT
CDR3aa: CASSLRKNTGELFF

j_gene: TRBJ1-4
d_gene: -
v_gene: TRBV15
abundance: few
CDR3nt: TGTGCCACCAGCAGAGATCCAAGATGGGATGCAACTAATGAAAAACTGTTTTTT
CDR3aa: CATSRDPRWDATNEKLFF

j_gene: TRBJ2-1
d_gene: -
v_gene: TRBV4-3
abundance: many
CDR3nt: TGCGCCAGCAGCCAACCCCCCCACCCGGGACCTTATGATGAGCAGTTCTTC
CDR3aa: CASSQPPHPGPYDEQFF

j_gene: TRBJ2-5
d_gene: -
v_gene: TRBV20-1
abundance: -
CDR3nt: TGCAGTGCTAGAGGGGGGGAGACCCAGTACTTC
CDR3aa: CSARGGETQYF

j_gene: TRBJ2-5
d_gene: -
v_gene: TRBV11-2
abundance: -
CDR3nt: TGTGCCAGCAGCTTCTTCCACTTGAACCTAGAGACCCAGTACTTC
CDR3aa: CASSFFHLNLETQYF

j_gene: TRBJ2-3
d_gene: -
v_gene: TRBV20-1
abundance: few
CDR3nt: TGCAGTGCTAGTTTCCAGAATACGCAGTATTTT
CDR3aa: CSASFQNTQYF

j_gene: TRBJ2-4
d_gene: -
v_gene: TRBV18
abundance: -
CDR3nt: TGTGCCAGCTCACCAGCAGGCGAAAACATTCAGTACTTC
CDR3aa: CASSPAGENIQYF

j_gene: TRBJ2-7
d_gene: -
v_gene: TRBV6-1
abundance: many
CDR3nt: TGTGCCAGCAGTGAAGCGCACGGGGACCACGAGCAGTACTTC
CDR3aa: CASSEAHGDHEQYF

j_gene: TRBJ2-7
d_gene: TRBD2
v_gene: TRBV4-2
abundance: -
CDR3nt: TGTGCCAGCAGCCCGCAAGTCGGTAGCGGGGGGGCCGGCGAGCAGTACTTC
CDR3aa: CASSPQVGSGGAGEQYF

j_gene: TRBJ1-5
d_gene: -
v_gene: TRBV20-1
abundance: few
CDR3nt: TGCAGTGCCCTCGAGGTTTTAGACGGGACCCTGATGCCCCAGCATTTT
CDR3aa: CSALEVLDGTLMPQHF

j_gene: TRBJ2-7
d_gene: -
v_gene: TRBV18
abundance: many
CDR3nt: TGTGCCAGCTCACCGGCTGGGGCAGGGGTGTTGTACGAGCAGTACTTC
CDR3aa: CASSPAGAGVLYEQYF

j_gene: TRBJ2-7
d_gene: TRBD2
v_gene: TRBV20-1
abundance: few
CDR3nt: TGCAGTGCTAGAGATGTGCGGGGGGGCGACGAGCAGTACTTC
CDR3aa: CSARDVRGGDEQYF

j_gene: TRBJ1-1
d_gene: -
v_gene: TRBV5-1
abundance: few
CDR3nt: TGCGCCAGCAGCCCCACGGTAGGAGGGGCGGACACTGAAGCTTTCTTT
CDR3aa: CASSPTVGGADTEAFF

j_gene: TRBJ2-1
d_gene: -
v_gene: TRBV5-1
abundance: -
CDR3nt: TGCGCCAGCTCCGCTTACGGGGACGACAATGAGCAGTTCTTC
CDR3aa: CASSAYGDDNEQFF

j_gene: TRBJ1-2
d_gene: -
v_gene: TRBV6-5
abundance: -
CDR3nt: TGTGCCGCCGTAGGGCAGTATGGCTACACCTTC
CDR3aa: CAAVGQYGYTF

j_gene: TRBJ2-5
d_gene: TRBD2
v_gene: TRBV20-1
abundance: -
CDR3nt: TGCAGTGCTATATTAAGACTAGCGGGGGAAGAGACCCAGTACTTC
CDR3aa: CSAILRLAGEETQYF

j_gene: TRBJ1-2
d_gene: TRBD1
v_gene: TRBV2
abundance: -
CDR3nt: TGTGCCAGCAGTCCTCGTCCCGGGACAGGGTCGGGATATGGCTACACCTTC
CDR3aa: CASSPRPGTGSGYGYTF

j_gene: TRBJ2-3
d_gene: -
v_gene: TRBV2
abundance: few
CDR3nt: TGTGCCAGCAGTGACGACCCGGGAGATACGCAGTATTTT
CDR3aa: CASSDDPGDTQYF

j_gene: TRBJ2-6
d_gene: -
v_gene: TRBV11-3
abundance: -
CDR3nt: TGTGCCAGCAGCTCAGGGGTTGGGGCCAACGTCCTGACTTTC
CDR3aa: CASSSGVGANVLTF

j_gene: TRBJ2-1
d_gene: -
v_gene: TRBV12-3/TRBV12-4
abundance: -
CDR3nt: TGTGCCAGCAGTTTCCTCAGATACAATGAGCAGTTCTTC
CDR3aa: CASSFLRYNEQFF

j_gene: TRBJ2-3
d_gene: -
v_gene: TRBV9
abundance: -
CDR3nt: TGTGCCAGCAGCGCTCAACCGACTCCAACAGATACGCAGTATTTT
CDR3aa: CASSAQPTPTDTQYF

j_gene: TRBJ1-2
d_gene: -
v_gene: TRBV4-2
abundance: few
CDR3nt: TGTGCCAGCAGCCAAGATGAAGGTTACTATGGCTACACCTTC
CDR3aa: CASSQDEGYYGYTF

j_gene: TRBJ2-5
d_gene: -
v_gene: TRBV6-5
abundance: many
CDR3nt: TGTGCCAGCAGTGCCGGCCCCATTGAGACCCAGTACTTC
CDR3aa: CASSAGPIETQYF

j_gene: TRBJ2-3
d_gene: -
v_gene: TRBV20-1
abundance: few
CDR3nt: TGCAGTGCTAGTAAGTTTAGTCTGTGGGCTAGAAGCACAGATACGCAGTATTTT
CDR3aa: CSASKFSLWARSTDTQYF

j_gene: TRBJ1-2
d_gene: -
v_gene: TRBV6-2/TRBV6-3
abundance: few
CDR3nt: TGTGCCAGCAGTCTTCTCGGGGGTAGGAATGGCTACACCTTC
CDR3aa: CASSLLGGRNGYTF

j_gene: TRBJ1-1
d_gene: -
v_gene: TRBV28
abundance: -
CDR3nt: TGTGCCAGCATTTTCCCGGGGGCCACTGAAGCTTTCTTT
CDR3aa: CASIFPGATEAFF

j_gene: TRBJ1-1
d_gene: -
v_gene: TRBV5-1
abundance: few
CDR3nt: TGCGCCAGCAGCTTGGATTTATATAACACTGAAGCTTTCTTT
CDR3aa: CASSLDLYNTEAFF

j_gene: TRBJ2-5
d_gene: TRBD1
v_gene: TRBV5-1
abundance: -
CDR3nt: TGCGCCAGCAGCTTTCCCCAGGGACAGGAGACCCAGTACTTC
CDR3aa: CASSFPQGQETQYF

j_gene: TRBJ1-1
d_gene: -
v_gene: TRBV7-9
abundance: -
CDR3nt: TGTGCCAGCAGCGTGACGGTCATCTCTGAAGCTTTCTTT
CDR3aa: CASSVTVISEAFF